Detailed here is one T cell receptor (beta chain). V was cut by 1 base and J by 4 bases, with 11 bases left in between. Germline V gene lookup returns CDR1 LNHNV and CDR2 YYDKDF (reference sequence). The CDR3 has 15 residues. Repertoires were generated with immunoSEQ multiplex PCR, while TCRdb's copy carries only in-frame clones and drops some. The sample records about 68,000 clones, just over 90% being singletons. The data are from a study of T cell changes during pregnancy in multiple sclerosis. The sample in question was peripheral blood, obtained in the third trimester of pregnancy. The chain carries TRBV15 and TRBJ2-1; a possible D gene is TRBD1 (5 bases). The TCR comes from a female donor with multiple sclerosis, enrolled in a pregnancy study. The chain's CDR3 is CATSRVETVYNEQFF. CDR3 nucleotides: TGTGCCACCAGCAGAGTGGAGACAGTTTACAATGAGCAGTTCTTC.